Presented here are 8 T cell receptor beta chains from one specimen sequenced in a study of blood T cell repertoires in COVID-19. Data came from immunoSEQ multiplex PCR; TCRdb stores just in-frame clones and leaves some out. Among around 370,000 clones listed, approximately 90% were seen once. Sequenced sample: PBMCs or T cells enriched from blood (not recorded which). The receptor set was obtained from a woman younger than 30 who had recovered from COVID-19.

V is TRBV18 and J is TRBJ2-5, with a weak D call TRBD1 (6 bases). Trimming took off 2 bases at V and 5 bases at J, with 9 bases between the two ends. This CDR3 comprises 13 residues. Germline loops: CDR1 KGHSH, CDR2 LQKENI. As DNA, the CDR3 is TGTGCCAGCTCACCAAGGGGGTCGGAGACCCAGTACTTC. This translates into CASSPRGSETQYF.

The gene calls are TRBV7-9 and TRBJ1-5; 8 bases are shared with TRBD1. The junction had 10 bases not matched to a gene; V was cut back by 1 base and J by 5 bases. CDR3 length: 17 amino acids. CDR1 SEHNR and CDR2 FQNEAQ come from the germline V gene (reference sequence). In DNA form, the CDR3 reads TGTGCCAGCAGCTTAGATTCGGGCAGGGGGCCCCATCAGCCCCAGCATTTT. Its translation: CASSLDSGRGPHQPQHF. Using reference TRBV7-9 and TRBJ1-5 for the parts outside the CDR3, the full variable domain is DTGVSQNPRHKITKRGQNVTFRCDPISEHNRLYWYRQTLGQGPEFLTYFQNEAQLEKSRLLSDRFSAERPKGSFSTLEIQRTEQGDSAMYLCASSLDSGRGPHQPQHFGDGTRLSIL.

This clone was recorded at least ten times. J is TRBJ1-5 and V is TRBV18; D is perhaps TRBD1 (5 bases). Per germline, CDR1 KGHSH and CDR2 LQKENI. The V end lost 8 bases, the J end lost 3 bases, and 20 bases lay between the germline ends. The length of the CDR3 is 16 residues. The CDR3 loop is CASSGTQGSINQPQHF. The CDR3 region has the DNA TGTGCCAGCAGCGGGACTCAGGGATCTATCAATCAGCCCCAGCATTTT.

Here the CDR3 DNA reads TGTGCCAGCAGCTTAGTTGAGTCATACGGTGGAAACACCATATATTTT. Residues: CASSLVESYGGNTIYF. This chain uses TRBV7-9 with TRBJ1-3; D is uncertain. V lost 1 base and J lost 3, with 13 bases in between. Germline V gives CDR1 SEHNR, CDR2 FQNEAQ (reference sequence). The CDR3 is 16 amino acids. The full variable domain, with the rest looked up from reference TRBV7-9 and TRBJ1-3, is DTGVSQNPRHKITKRGQNVTFRCDPISEHNRLYWYRQTLGQGPEFLTYFQNEAQLEKSRLLSDRFSAERPKGSFSTLEIQRTEQGDSAMYLCASSLVESYGGNTIYFGEGSWLTVV.

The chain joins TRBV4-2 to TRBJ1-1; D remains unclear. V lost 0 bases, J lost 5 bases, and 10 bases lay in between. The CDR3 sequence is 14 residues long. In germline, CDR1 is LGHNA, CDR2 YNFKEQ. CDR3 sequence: CASSQDLSLTEAFF. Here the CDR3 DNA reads TGTGCCAGCAGCCAAGATCTTTCCCTGACTGAAGCTTTCTTT.

CDR3 amino acids: CASSLTGGPGNIQYF. The CDR3, as DNA: TGTGCCAGCAGCTTAACCGGGGGGCCTGGGAACATTCAGTACTTC. This chain connects TRBV11-3 to TRBJ2-4, with D possibly being TRBD2 (7 bases). V shed 2 bases and J shed 7 bases, with 15 bases lying between them. Germline V gene sequence: CDR1 SGHNT, CDR2 YENEEA. This CDR3 comprises 15 residues. Supplemented by reference TRBV11-3 and TRBJ2-4, the full variable domain reads EAGVVQSPRYKIIEKKQPVAFWCNPISGHNTLYWYLQNLGQGPELLIRYENEEAVDDSQLPKDRFSAERLKGVDSTLKIQPAELGDSAVYLCASSLTGGPGNIQYFGAGTRLSVL.

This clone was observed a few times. CDR3: CASSLATGGITEAFF. DNA of the CDR3: TGCGCCAGCAGCTTGGCAACAGGGGGTATAACTGAAGCTTTCTTT. The V call is TRBV5-1, the J call TRBJ1-1; TRBD1 matches 8 bases. Per germline, CDR1 SGHRS and CDR2 YFSETQ. With V trimmed by 0 bases and J by 5 bases, 6 bases remained unmatched. The CDR3 has 15 amino acids.

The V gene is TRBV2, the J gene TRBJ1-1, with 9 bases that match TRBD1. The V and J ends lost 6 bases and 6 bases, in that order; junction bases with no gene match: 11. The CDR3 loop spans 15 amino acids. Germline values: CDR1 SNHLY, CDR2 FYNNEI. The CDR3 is CASSSGGTGFPEAFF. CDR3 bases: TGTGCCAGCAGCTCCGGGGGGACAGGGTTCCCTGAAGCTTTCTTT. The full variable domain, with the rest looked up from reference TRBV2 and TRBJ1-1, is EPEVTQTPSHQVTQMGQEVILRCVPISNHLYFYWYRQILGQKVEFLVSFYNNEISEKSEIFDDQFSVERPDGSNFTLKIRSTKLEDSAMYFCASSSGGTGFPEAFFGQGTRLTVV.